This passage covers 32 T cell receptor beta chains from one sample sequenced in a study of CXCR3-negative and CXCR3-positive naive CD8 T cells. The authors prepared UMI-labeled TRB cDNA libraries by 5' RACE. TCRdb reworked the 5' RACE reads into one entry per CDR3 protein, no DNA. In total, the table holds about 40,000 distinct CDR3 sequences. What was sequenced was memory CD8+ T cells from blood. The receptors shown here come from a human donor in good health. Some clones in this sample may be carry-over from other donors' samples.

V is TRBV28 and J is TRBJ1-1. The germline V gene has CDR1 MDHEN and CDR2 SYDVKM. The CDR3 is 13 residues long. The CDR3 is CASRTDGNTEAFF.

This sequence joins TRBV7-3 and TRBJ2-2; TCRdb proposes TRBD2, but this gene call is untestable without DNA. The CDR3 runs 15 residues. CDR1 and CDR2 (germline): SGHTA, FQGTGA. CDR3 region: CASSLREAGTGELFF.

The chain joins TRBV6-2 or TRBV6-3 to TRBJ2-3. Germline CDR1 MNHEY, CDR2 SVGEGT. The CDR3 runs to 14 residues. CDR3 protein: CASSYGASTDTQYF.

V and J are TRBV6-2 or TRBV6-3 and TRBJ2-3; TCRdb indicates TRBD1, and absent DNA this call remains unverified. This CDR3 has 15 amino acids. Germline loops: CDR1 MNHEY, CDR2 SVGEGT. The CDR3 sequence: CASSYGAGGGDTQYF.

The chain has TRBV3-2 and TRBJ2-5; TCRdb's D gene call, TRBD1, goes unchecked for lack of DNA. TRBV3-2 is flagged as a pseudogene. The length of the CDR3 is 17 residues. This CDR3 reads CASSLTDRAIYQETQYF.

This clonotype is identified as medium-sized from frequency. The chain recombines TRBV7-3 with TRBJ1-3; TCRdb lists TRBD1, though no DNA is available to test this call. CDR1 and CDR2 from the germline V gene are SGHTA and FQGTGA. CDR3 length: 16 amino acids. CDR3 loop: CASSLKGGSDGNTIYF.

This chain connects TRBV28 to TRBJ2-7; as DNA is missing, the TRBD1 call by TCRdb cannot be tested. The CDR3 extends over 12 amino acids. CDR1 and CDR2 from the germline V gene are MDHEN and SYDVKM. CDR3 region: CASGQGVSEQYF.

This clonotype is deemed medium-sized by its frequency. The rearrangement links TRBV6-2 or TRBV6-3 to TRBJ2-3; TCRdb reports TRBD1, a call that lacks DNA to check it against. Germline lookup yields CDR1 MNHEY and CDR2 SVGEGT. The CDR3 length is 15 residues. The chain's CDR3 is CASSYSRGEADTQYF.

The J gene is TRBJ2-2, the V gene TRBV19. Per germline, CDR1 LNHDA and CDR2 SQIVND (reference sequence). There are 11 residues in the CDR3. CDR3 amino acids: CASRTTGELFF.

V is TRBV27 and J is TRBJ1-1; TCRdb calls TRBD1, which cannot be checked without DNA. Germline V gene lookup returns CDR1 MNHEY and CDR2 SMNVEV (reference sequence). This CDR3 comprises 15 residues. The CDR3 here is CASSLIGGRSTEAFF.

This chain connects TRBV6-1 to TRBJ2-1; the TCRdb D gene call, TRBD2, has no DNA to confirm it. The CDR3 has 15 residues. From germline, CDR1 is MNHNS and CDR2 SASEGT. The chain's CDR3 is CASSGLAGGQNEQFF.

The chain uses TRBV2 and TRBJ2-7. Germline loops: CDR1 SNHLY, CDR2 FYNNEI. The CDR3 totals 14 residues. CDR3 residues: CASSEGWVSREQYF.

The chain is built from TRBV7-2 and TRBJ1-5; TCRdb indicates TRBD1, and absent DNA this call remains unverified. The V gene's germline CDR1 is SGHTA and CDR2 FQGNSA. This CDR3 has 18 amino acids. CDR3 protein: CASSLANRRAGSNQPQHF.

This clonotype registers medium-sized by frequency. The chain links TRBV7-8 to TRBJ1-1. CDR3 size: 15 residues. Germline CDR1 reads SGHVS; CDR2 reads FQNEAQ. CDR3 residues: CASSPRGDSVSEAFF.

This chain links TRBV15 with TRBJ1-6; TCRdb picks TRBD1, but there is no DNA to check that call. CDR3 size: 14 residues. The germline CDR1 and CDR2 sequences are LNHNV and YYDKDF (reference sequence). CDR3 residues: CATSSPGENSPLHF.

The chain's CDR3 is CASSLLAEAFF. The chain has TRBV7-9 and TRBJ1-1. Germline V gene sequence: CDR1 SEHNR, CDR2 FQNEAQ (reference sequence). CDR3 size: 11 residues.

The rearrangement links TRBV7-8 to TRBJ2-3; the D call of TRBD1 rests on TCRdb alone, since no DNA is present to check it. The germline CDR1 and CDR2 sequences are SGHVS and FQNEAQ. The CDR3 has 13 amino acids. The CDR3 sequence is CASRSGITDTQYF.

The chain joins TRBV5-6 to TRBJ1-5; the D gene TCRdb calls, TRBD1, cannot be checked with no DNA. The CDR3 spans 15 residues. Germline V gene sequence: CDR1 SGHDT, CDR2 YYEEEE. CDR3 loop: CASSLAGGSGQPQHF.

The chain carries TRBV4-2 and TRBJ1-4. Per the germline V gene, CDR1 is LGHNA and CDR2 is YNFKEQ. The length of the CDR3 is 15 residues. The CDR3 loop is CASSQGWTRDGKLFF.

The chain carries TRBV7-9 and TRBJ2-1; TCRdb gives TRBD2 as the D gene, but with no DNA this cannot be confirmed. Germline loops: CDR1 SEHNR, CDR2 FQNEAQ (reference sequence). The CDR3 runs to 15 residues. CDR3: CASSRLAGGYNEQFF.

J is TRBJ1-2 and V is TRBV29-1; the D gene TCRdb calls, TRBD1, cannot be checked with no DNA. The germline V gene encodes CDR1 SQVTM and CDR2 ANQGSEA. The CDR3 length is 14 residues. The CDR3 region is CSVRKGARSYGYTF. Supplemented by reference TRBV29-1 and TRBJ1-2, the full variable domain reads SAVISQKPSRDICQRGTSLTIQCQVDSQVTMMFWYRQQPGQSLTLIATANQGSEATYESGFVIDKFPISRPNLTFSTLTVSNMSPEDSSIYLCSVRKGARSYGYTFGSGTRLTVV.

The chain links TRBV7-9 to TRBJ1-2. The CDR3 sequence is 14 residues long. Germline V gene lookup returns CDR1 SEHNR and CDR2 FQNEAQ (reference sequence). The CDR3 reads CASSLVTLRDGYTF.

The chain combines TRBV6-5 with TRBJ2-1; the D call from TCRdb, TRBD1, cannot be confirmed without DNA. Germline V gene data show CDR1 as MNHEY and CDR2 as SVGAGI. The CDR3 has 15 amino acids. The CDR3 sequence is CASSQGWGGFNEQFF.

V and J are TRBV4-1 and TRBJ2-7; the TCRdb D gene call, TRBD1, has no DNA to confirm it. Germline V lookup: CDR1 MGHRA, CDR2 YSYEKL. The CDR3 loop spans 15 amino acids. The chain's CDR3 is CASSQGRDGSYEQYF.

V gene TRBV11-1 combines with J gene TRBJ2-5; with no DNA, the TCRdb D assignment of TRBD1 cannot be verified. The CDR3 runs 17 residues. CDR1 is SGHAT and CDR2 is FQDESV in the germline V gene (reference sequence). The CDR3 loop is CASSLVSGQGISETQYF.

The chain uses TRBV4-3 and TRBJ2-1; the D gene TCRdb calls, TRBD1, cannot be checked with no DNA. CDR3 length: 15 amino acids. Germline V gene data show CDR1 as LGHNA and CDR2 as YSLEER. This chain's CDR3 is CASSQTTGDYNEQFF.

The J gene is TRBJ1-2, the V gene TRBV5-6; with no DNA, the TCRdb D assignment of TRBD1 cannot be verified. The CDR3 runs to 14 residues. Per the germline V gene, CDR1 is SGHDT and CDR2 is YYEEEE. The CDR3 loop is CASMKGTLVYGYTF.

This sequence joins TRBV20-1 and TRBJ1-3; TCRdb names TRBD1, which stays unverified in the absence of DNA. The CDR3 consists of 14 residues. Germline V CDR1 and CDR2: DFQATT, SNEGSKA (reference sequence). The CDR3 loop is CSATTGAAGNTIYF.

The chain combines TRBV6-1 with TRBJ1-5; there is no DNA to check the TCRdb D call of TRBD1. The V gene's germline CDR1 is MNHNS and CDR2 SASEGT. The CDR3 spans 17 residues. The CDR3 spells CASILRDTLFNHQPQHF.

The rearrangement uses TRBV11-3 and TRBJ2-1; TCRdb indicates TRBD1, and absent DNA this call remains unverified. This CDR3 is 15 amino acids long. Germline assignment: CDR1 SGHNT and CDR2 YENEEA. CDR3 region: CASRGQGSSYNEQFF. Together with reference TRBV11-3 and TRBJ2-1, the CDR3 gives the full variable domain: EAGVVQSPRYKIIEKKQPVAFWCNPISGHNTLYWYLQNLGQGPELLIRYENEEAVDDSQLPKDRFSAERLKGVDSTLKIQPAELGDSAVYLCASRGQGSSYNEQFFGPGTRLTVL.

The CDR3 reads CASSLGAGVKTDTQYF. The chain uses TRBV5-6 and TRBJ2-3; TCRdb's D call, TRBD2, is unchecked because there is no DNA. The CDR3 totals 16 residues. Germline CDR1 reads SGHDT; CDR2 reads YYEEEE.

The chain carries TRBV7-9 and TRBJ2-3. This CDR3 is 16 amino acids long. CDR1 is SEHNR and CDR2 is FQNEAQ in the germline V gene (reference sequence). The CDR3 reads CASSSPSGLDTDTQYF.